These 16 T cell receptor beta chains came from one sample sequenced in a study of CD8 T cells in Susac syndrome. Reverse transcription of about 0.45 to 1 ug RNA was performed with random hexamers. TCRdb analysed the immunoSEQ multiplex PCR reads with MiXCR anew, one entry per CDR3 protein. This repertoire shows 150,000 to 200,000 distinct CDR3 sequences, under 95% found once; its top ten account for roughly 0.097%. Sample: CD4+ T cells from PBMCs. These receptors came from a human donor with multiple sclerosis.

The V and J genes are TRBV6-6 and TRBJ2-7; possible D gene TRBD2, 5 bases. V lost 8 bases and J lost 2, with 19 bases in between. Germline V gives CDR1 MNHNY, CDR2 SVGAGI (reference sequence). CDR3 length: 15 amino acids. The CDR3 loop is CASWPRDTSAYEQYF. CDR3 nucleotide sequence: TGTGCCAGCTGGCCACGGGATACCTCAGCCTACGAGCAGTACTTC.

The chain recombines TRBV5-4 with TRBJ2-7, with 8 bases that match TRBD1. The CDR3 contains 16 residues. CDR1 is SGHNT, CDR2 YYREEE, per germline (reference sequence). Trimming at V came to 3 bases and at J to 2 bases, leaving 10 bases not matched to a gene. The CDR3 spells CASSSAGDRTTYEQYF. The CDR3, as DNA: TGTGCCAGCAGCTCCGCTGGGGACAGGACCACCTACGAGCAGTACTTC.

The chain couples TRBV9 to TRBJ1-1; TRBD1 might be the D (6 bases). From germline, CDR1 is SGDLS and CDR2 YYNGEE. CDR3 length equals 14 residues. With 0 bases removed from V and 11 bases from J, the gap between germline ends came to 17 bases. The CDR3 region has the DNA TGTGCCAGCAGCGTAGCAGGGCAGGGGTTTGATGCTTTCTTT. Encoded protein: CASSVAGQGFDAFF.

This sequence joins TRBV4-1 and TRBJ2-1, with TRBD1 matching over 7 bases. The CDR3 extends over 13 amino acids. V gave up 5 bases and J gave up 8 bases; unmatched junction bases: 6. The germline gives CDR1 MGHRA, CDR2 YSYEKL. The CDR3 sequence is CASSAQGYDEQFF. The CDR3 DNA sequence: TGCGCCAGCAGCGCACAGGGGTATGATGAGCAGTTCTTC.

V is TRBV28 and J is TRBJ2-5; D remains unclear. V lost 6 bases, J lost 1 base, and 6 bases lay in between. CDR1 is MDHEN, CDR2 SYDVKM, per germline. The CDR3 has 12 amino acids. CDR3 residues: CASRGFQETQYF. In DNA, the CDR3 is TGTGCCAGCAGAGGCTTCCAAGAGACCCAGTACTTC.

As to this clonotype: The CDR3 does not close with the conserved phenylalanine or tryptophan, likely indicating a read error. This rearrangement joins TRBV7-2 to TRBJ1-1, with TRBD1 matching over 7 bases. In germline, CDR1 is SGHTA, CDR2 FQGNSA. CDR3 length: 14 residues. After removal of 1 base from V and 6 bases from J, the junction contained 5 bases not matched to a gene. CDR3 DNA: TGTGCCAGCAGCTTAGTTGGAGGGGGCTCTGAAGCTTTCCTT. Residues: CASSLVGGGSEAFL.

The J gene is TRBJ1-1, the V gene TRBV7-3; perhaps TRBD1 as D (5 bases). The germline V gene has CDR1 SGHTA and CDR2 FQGTGA. The CDR3 length is 13 residues. V lost 4 bases to trimming and J lost 7 bases, with 13 bases between them. As DNA, the CDR3 is TGTGCCAGCAGCTCCCAGGGCATAGGTGAAGCTTTCTTT. Protein product: CASSSQGIGEAFF.

The chain employs TRBV4-3 and TRBJ2-1; 7 nucleotides line up with TRBD2. With 1 base clipped from V and 2 bases from J, the junction kept 2 bases outside the gene matches. This CDR3 region has 15 residues. Looked up from germline, CDR1 is LGHNA and CDR2 is YSLEER. The CDR3 sequence is CASSQALAAYNEQFF. Written as DNA, the CDR3 is TGCGCCAGCAGCCAAGCCCTAGCGGCCTACAATGAGCAGTTCTTC.

V gene TRBV28 combines with J gene TRBJ2-5; 12 positions match TRBD2. The CDR3 has 15 residues. The junction had 2 bases not matched to a gene; V was cut back by 5 bases and J by 1 base. In germline, CDR1 is MDHEN, CDR2 SYDVKM. DNA for the CDR3: TGTGCCAGCAGTGGGACTAGCGGGTTCCAAGAGACCCAGTACTTC. It translates to CASSGTSGFQETQYF.

Only one count was recorded for this clonotype. The chain joins TRBV7-2 to TRBJ2-5; unclear D gene. With 4 bases removed from V and 4 bases from J, the gap between germline ends came to 10 bases. The CDR3 is made up of 13 amino acids. The germline V gene has CDR1 SGHTA and CDR2 FQGNSA. In DNA form, the CDR3 reads TGTGCCAGCAGCTATGGACGGACAGAGACCCAGTACTTC. Protein: CASSYGRTETQYF.

This chain links TRBV20-1 with TRBJ2-1; the match to TRBD2 covers 8 bases. Per germline, CDR1 DFQATT and CDR2 SNEGSKA (reference sequence). The ends lost 1 base at V and 0 bases at J; junction bases unmatched: 5. The CDR3 is 16 amino acids. The CDR3 region has the DNA TGCAGTGCTAGAGGACAAAGCGGGAGCTCCTACAATGAGCAGTTCTTC. Translation: CSARGQSGSSYNEQFF.

A few counts support this clonotype. The J gene is TRBJ1-2, the V gene TRBV28, with D unresolved. The germline V gene has CDR1 MDHEN and CDR2 SYDVKM. CDR3 length: 12 amino acids. The V end was cut by 3 bases, the J end by 5 bases, with 7 bases between. For the CDR3, the DNA is TGTGCCAGCAGTTTGAGTAGGTATGGCTACACCTTC. It is translated as CASSLSRYGYTF.

This CDR3 is CSASRGRGDTEAFF. DNA of the CDR3: TGCAGTGCTAGTCGCGGCAGGGGCGACACTGAAGCTTTCTTT. The J gene is TRBJ1-1, the V gene TRBV20-1, with D possibly being TRBD1 (6 bases). The CDR3 sequence is 14 residues long. Trimming removed 3 bases from V and 3 bases from J, with 14 bases in between. Germline values: CDR1 DFQATT, CDR2 SNEGSKA (reference sequence).

The genes are TRBV30 and TRBJ1-1; no clear D. CDR3 size: 12 residues. The V gene lost 5 bases and the J gene lost 6 bases, with 13 bases spanning the gap. Germline V gene sequence: CDR1 GTSNPN, CDR2 SVGIG (reference sequence). In DNA form, the CDR3 reads TGTGCCTGGGGCAGAAGGGTGGCTGAAGCTTTCTTT. Residues: CAWGRRVAEAFF.

V usage is TRBV7-9 and J usage is TRBJ1-2, with D unclear. V was trimmed by 5 bases and J by 2 bases, leaving 9 bases between them. This CDR3 spans 13 amino acids. Germline CDR1 and CDR2: SEHNR and FQNEAQ (reference sequence). CDR3: CASSPAANYGYTF. The CDR3 DNA is TGTGCCAGCAGCCCCGCAGCGAACTATGGCTACACCTTC.

J is TRBJ2-1 and V is TRBV20-1; D remains unclear. The CDR3 runs 10 residues. Trimming shortened V by 2 bases and J by 8 bases, and 4 bases separated the two germline ends. The germline V gene has CDR1 DFQATT and CDR2 SNEGSKA (reference sequence). CDR3 in DNA: TGCAGTGCTAGAAATGATGAGCAGTTCTTC. This translates into CSARNDEQFF.